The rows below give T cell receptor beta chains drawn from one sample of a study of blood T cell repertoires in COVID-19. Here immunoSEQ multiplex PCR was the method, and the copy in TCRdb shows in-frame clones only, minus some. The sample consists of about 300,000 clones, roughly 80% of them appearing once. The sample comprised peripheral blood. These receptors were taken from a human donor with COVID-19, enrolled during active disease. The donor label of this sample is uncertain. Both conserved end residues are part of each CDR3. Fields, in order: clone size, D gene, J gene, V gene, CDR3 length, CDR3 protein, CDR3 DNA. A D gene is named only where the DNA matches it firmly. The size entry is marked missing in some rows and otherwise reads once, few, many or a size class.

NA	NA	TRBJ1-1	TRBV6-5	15	CASSPEMRADRLVFF	TGTGCCAGCAGTCCCGAAATGAGGGCAGATCGGTTAGTTTTCTTT
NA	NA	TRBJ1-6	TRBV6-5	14	CASSAAGINSPLHF	TGTGCCAGCAGCGCGGCGGGGATTAATTCACCCCTCCACTTT
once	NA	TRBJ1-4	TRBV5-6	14	CASSFRGSNEKLFF	TGTGCCAGCAGCTTCAGGGGATCTAATGAAAAACTGTTTTTT
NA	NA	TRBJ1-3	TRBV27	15	CASSLTGFSGNTIYF	TGTGCCAGCAGTTTAACAGGGTTTAGTGGAAACACCATATATTTT
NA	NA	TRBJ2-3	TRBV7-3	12	CASSFSGDTQYF	TGTGCCAGCAGCTTTTCGGGAGATACGCAGTATTTT
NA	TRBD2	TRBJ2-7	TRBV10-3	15	CAISESGLGLYEQYF	TGTGCCATCAGTGAGTCTGGACTAGGGCTCTACGAGCAGTACTTC
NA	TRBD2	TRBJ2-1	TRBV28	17	CASSTIGLAGGPDEQFF	TGTGCCAGCAGCACAATAGGACTAGCGGGAGGGCCCGATGAGCAGTTCTTC
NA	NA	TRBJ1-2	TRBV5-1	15	CASSLAGRGGYGYTF	TGCGCCAGCAGCTTGGCAGGCCGGGGAGGCTATGGCTACACCTTC
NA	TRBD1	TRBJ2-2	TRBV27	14	CATKGAVITGELFF	TGTGCCACTAAGGGGGCAGTGATCACCGGGGAGCTGTTTTTT
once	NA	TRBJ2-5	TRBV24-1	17	CATSDPQGSAVQETQYF	TGTGCCACCAGTGACCCCCAGGGCAGTGCGGTCCAAGAGACCCAGTACTTC
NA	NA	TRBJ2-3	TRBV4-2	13	CASSQGRVNTQYF	TGTGCCAGCAGCCAAGGCAGGGTAAATACGCAGTATTTT
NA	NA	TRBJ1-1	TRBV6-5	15	CASSSTGLPNTEAFF	TGTGCCAGCAGTTCTACGGGACTACCGAACACTGAAGCTTTCTTT
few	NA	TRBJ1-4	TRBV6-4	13	CASSDREGEKLFF	TGTGCCAGCAGTGACAGGGAGGGCGAAAAACTGTTTTTT
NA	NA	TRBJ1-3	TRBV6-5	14	CASTPGNSGNTIYF	TGTGCCAGCACCCCAGGAAACTCTGGAAACACCATATATTTT
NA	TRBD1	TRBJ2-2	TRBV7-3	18	CASSLNSAGTVLTGELFF	TGTGCCAGCAGCTTAAATTCTGCCGGGACAGTACTCACCGGGGAGCTGTTTTTT
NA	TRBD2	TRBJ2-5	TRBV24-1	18	CATSDLLPLGGRAETQYF	TGTGCCACCAGTGATTTGCTCCCACTGGGCGGGAGGGCCGAGACCCAGTACTTC
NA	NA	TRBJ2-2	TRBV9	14	CASRGDPNTGELFF	TGTGCCAGCAGAGGAGACCCGAACACCGGGGAGCTGTTTTTT
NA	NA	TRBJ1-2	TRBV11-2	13	CASSSGRGLGYTF	TGTGCCAGCAGTTCGGGTCGAGGTTTAGGCTACACCTTC
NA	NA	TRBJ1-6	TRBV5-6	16	CASSSPPRGVNSPLHF	TGTGCCAGCAGCTCCCCCCCCCGGGGTGTTAATTCACCCCTCCACTTT
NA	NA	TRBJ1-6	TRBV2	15	CASSALRGGNSPLHF	TGTGCCAGCAGTGCCCTGCGGGGAGGTAATTCACCCCTCCACTTT
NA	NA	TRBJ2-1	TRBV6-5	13	CATRRDINNEQFF	TGTGCCACCAGGAGGGACATAAACAATGAGCAGTTCTTC
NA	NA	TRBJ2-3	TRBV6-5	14	CASKTGLYTDTQYF	TGTGCCAGCAAGACAGGACTCTACACAGATACGCAGTATTTT
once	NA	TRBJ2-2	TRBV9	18	CASSPGIGMDANTGELFF	TGTGCCAGCAGCCCCGGGATAGGGATGGACGCGAACACCGGGGAGCTGTTTTTT
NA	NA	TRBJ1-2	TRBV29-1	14	CSVDPGEGDYGYTF	TGCAGCGTTGACCCGGGGGAAGGGGACTATGGCTACACCTTC
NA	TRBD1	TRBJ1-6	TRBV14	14	CASSTRTGNSPLHF	TGTGCCAGCAGCACCCGGACAGGGAATTCACCCCTCCACTTT
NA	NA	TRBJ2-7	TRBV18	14	CASSPEAGAYEQYF	TGTGCCAGCTCACCCGAGGCAGGGGCCTACGAGCAGTACTTC
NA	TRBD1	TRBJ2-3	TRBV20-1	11	CSARDNRGGYF	TGCAGTGCTAGAGATAACAGGGGCGGGTATTTT
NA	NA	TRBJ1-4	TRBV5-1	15	CASRSGTATNEKLFF	TGCGCCAGCAGGTCGGGGACTGCAACTAATGAAAAACTGTTTTTT
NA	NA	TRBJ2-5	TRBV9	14	CASSVVPDQETQYF	TGTGCCAGCAGCGTAGTCCCTGACCAAGAGACCCAGTACTTC
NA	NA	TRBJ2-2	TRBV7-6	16	CASSLTPATPLGELFF	TGTGCCAGCAGCTTGACTCCGGCCACCCCCCTCGGGGAGCTGTTTTTT
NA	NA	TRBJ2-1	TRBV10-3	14	CAISDRDSHNEQFF	TGTGCCATCAGTGATCGGGACTCCCACAATGAGCAGTTCTTC
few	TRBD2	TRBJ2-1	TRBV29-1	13	CSARTSSYNEQFF	TGCAGCGCTCGGACTAGCTCCTACAATGAGCAGTTCTTC
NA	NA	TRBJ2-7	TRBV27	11	CASRGAYEQYF	TGTGCCAGCAGAGGGGCTTACGAGCAGTACTTC
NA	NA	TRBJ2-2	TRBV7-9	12	CASSPPAGELFF	TGTGCCAGCAGCCCTCCGGCCGGGGAGCTGTTTTTT
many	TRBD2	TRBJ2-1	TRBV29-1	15	CSVESTSADYNEQFF	TGCAGCGTTGAGTCTACTAGCGCCGACTACAATGAGCAGTTCTTC
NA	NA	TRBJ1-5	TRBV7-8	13	CASTDSGVQPQHF	TGTGCCAGCACCGATTCGGGGGTACAGCCCCAGCATTTT
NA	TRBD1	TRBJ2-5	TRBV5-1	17	CASSLGTGSFNQETQYF	TGCGCCAGCAGCCTAGGGACAGGGAGTTTCAACCAAGAGACCCAGTACTTC
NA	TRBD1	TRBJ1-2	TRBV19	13	CASSIRQGGGYTF	TGTGCCAGTAGCATAAGACAGGGAGGTGGCTACACCTTC
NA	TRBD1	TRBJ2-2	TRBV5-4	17	CASSRGRGQTNTGELFF	TGTGCCAGCAGCCGTGGACGGGGACAGACGAACACCGGGGAGCTGTTTTTT
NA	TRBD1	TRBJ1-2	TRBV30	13	CAWSVEDRDGYTF	TGTGCCTGGAGTGTAGAAGACAGGGATGGCTACACCTTC